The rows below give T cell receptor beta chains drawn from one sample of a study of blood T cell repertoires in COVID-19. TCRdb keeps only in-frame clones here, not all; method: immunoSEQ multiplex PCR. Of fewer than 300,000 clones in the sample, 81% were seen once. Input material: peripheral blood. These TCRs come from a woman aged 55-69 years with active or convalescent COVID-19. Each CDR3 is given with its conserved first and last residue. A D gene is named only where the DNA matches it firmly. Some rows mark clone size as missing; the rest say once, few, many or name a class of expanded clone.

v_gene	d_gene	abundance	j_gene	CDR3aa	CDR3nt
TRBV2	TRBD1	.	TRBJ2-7	CASKNTRQGSSYEQYF	TGTGCCAGCAAGAACACCAGACAGGGCAGCTCCTACGAGCAGTACTTC
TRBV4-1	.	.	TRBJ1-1	CASSHLEAGITTEAFF	TGCGCCAGCAGCCACCTCGAGGCGGGCATTACCACTGAAGCTTTCTTT
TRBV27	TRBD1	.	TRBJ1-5	CASRTGQGWNQPQHF	TGTGCCAGCAGAACCGGACAGGGGTGGAATCAGCCCCAGCATTTT
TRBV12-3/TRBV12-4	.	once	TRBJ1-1	CASILFGTFEAFF	TGTGCCAGCATTCTTTTCGGGACATTCGAAGCTTTCTTT
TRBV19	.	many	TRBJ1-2	CASSIAGDRFRDGYTF	TGTGCCAGTAGTATAGCGGGGGACCGCTTTCGCGATGGCTACACCTTC
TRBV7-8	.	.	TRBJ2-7	CASSRHYEQYF	TGTGCCAGCAGTCGACACTACGAGCAGTACTTC
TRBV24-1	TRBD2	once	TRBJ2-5	CATSEGTSGGLQETQYF	TGTGCCACCAGTGAAGGGACTAGCGGGGGCCTCCAAGAGACCCAGTACTTC
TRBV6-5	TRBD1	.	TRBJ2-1	CASRSPGGRYNEQFF	TGTGCCAGCAGATCCCCAGGGGGCCGTTACAATGAGCAGTTCTTC
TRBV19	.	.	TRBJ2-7	CASSEATVTEQYF	TGTGCCAGTAGTGAGGCGACAGTCACAGAGCAGTACTTC
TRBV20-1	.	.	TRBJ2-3	CSASLTDTDTQYF	TGCAGTGCTAGTCTGACTGACACAGATACGCAGTATTTT
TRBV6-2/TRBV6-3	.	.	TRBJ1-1	CASSSRVGEGTEAFF	TGTGCCAGCAGTTCTCGAGTGGGGGAGGGCACTGAAGCTTTCTTT
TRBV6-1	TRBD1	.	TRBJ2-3	CASSGDRGRDTDTQYF	TGTGCCAGCAGTGGGGACAGGGGGCGCGACACAGATACGCAGTATTTT
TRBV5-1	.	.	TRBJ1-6	CASSLGGKSYNSPLHF	TGCGCCAGCAGCTTAGGAGGGAAGTCCTATAATTCACCCCTCCACTTT
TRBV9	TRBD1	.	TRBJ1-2	CASSVAGTGGYGGYTF	TGTGCCAGCAGCGTAGCGGGGACAGGGGGCTATGGTGGCTACACCTTC
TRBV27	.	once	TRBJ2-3	CASSTHSGVDTQYF	TGTGCCAGCAGTACCCACTCCGGGGTAGATACGCAGTATTTT
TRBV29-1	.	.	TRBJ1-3	CSVSLGWGGESSGNTIYF	TGCAGCGTTTCCCTTGGATGGGGCGGGGAAAGCTCTGGAAACACCATATATTTT
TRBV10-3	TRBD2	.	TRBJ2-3	CAISEWTSGGPHTQYF	TGTGCCATCAGTGAGTGGACTAGCGGGGGGCCCCATACGCAGTATTTT
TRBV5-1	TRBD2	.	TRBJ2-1	CASSLSLAGGSYNEQFF	TGCGCCAGCAGCTTGAGTCTAGCGGGGGGATCCTACAATGAGCAGTTCTTC
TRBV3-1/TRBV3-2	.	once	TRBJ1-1	CASSQRWRKALTEAFF	TGTGCCAGCAGCCAACGGTGGAGGAAGGCCCTCACTGAAGCTTTCTTT
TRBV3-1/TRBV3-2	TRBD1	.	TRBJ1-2	CASSPRGNYGYTF	TGTGCCAGCAGCCCCAGGGGGAACTATGGCTACACCTTC
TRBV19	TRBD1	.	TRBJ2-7	CASMRTGSYEQYF	TGTGCCAGTATGAGGACAGGGTCGTACGAGCAGTACTTC
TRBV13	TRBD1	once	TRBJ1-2	CASSAWDRGSGYTF	TGTGCCAGCAGCGCCTGGGACAGGGGGAGTGGCTACACCTTC
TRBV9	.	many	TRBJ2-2	CASSEALPGGTGELFF	TGTGCCAGCAGCGAGGCCCTACCAGGTGGCACCGGGGAGCTGTTTTTT
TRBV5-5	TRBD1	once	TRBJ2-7	CASSPGQGLYYEQYF	TGTGCCAGCAGCCCGGGACAGGGGCTCTACTACGAGCAGTACTTC
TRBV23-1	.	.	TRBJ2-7	CASRLVQGISYEQYF	TGCGCCAGCAGGTTAGTCCAGGGAATATCCTACGAGCAGTACTTC
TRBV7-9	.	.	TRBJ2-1	CASSLDRWNEQFF	TGTGCCAGCAGCTTAGACCGGTGGAATGAGCAGTTCTTC
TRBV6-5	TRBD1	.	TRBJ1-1	CASRRGDRGFTEAFF	TGTGCCAGCAGACGCGGGGACAGGGGGTTCACTGAAGCTTTCTTT
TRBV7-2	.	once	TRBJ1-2	CASSQVVQGAYGYTF	TGTGCCAGCAGCCAAGTCGTACAGGGAGCCTATGGCTACACCTTC
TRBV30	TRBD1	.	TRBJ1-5	CAWGQVSNQPQHF	TGTGCCTGGGGACAGGTTAGCAATCAGCCCCAGCATTTT
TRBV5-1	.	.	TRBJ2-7	CASSFRGESYGQYF	TGCGCCAGCAGCTTCAGGGGGGAATCCTACGGGCAGTACTTC
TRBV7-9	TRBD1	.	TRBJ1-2	CASSLVVGQAYGYTF	TGTGCCAGCAGCTTAGTGGTCGGACAGGCCTATGGCTACACCTTC
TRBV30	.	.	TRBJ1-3	CAWSAGYSGNTIYF	TGTGCCTGGAGTGCGGGGTACTCCGGAAACACCATATATTTT
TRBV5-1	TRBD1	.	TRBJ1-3	CASSTDRGSGNTIYF	TGCGCCAGCAGCACCGACAGGGGCTCTGGAAACACCATATATTTT
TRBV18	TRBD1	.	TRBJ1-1	CASSNPYPSAQGVNTEAFF	TGTGCCAGCTCTAACCCGTATCCTTCAGCCCAGGGGGTAAACACTGAAGCTTTCTTT
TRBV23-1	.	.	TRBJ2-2	CASSRGGQNNLGELFF	TGCGCCAGCAGTCGAGGGGGACAAAATAATCTCGGGGAGCTGTTTTTT
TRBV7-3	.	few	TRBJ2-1	CASSLGHLGNEQFF	TGTGCCAGCAGTCTTGGGCACCTTGGGAATGAGCAGTTCTTC
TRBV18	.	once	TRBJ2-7	CASSLGSLNEQYF	TGTGCCAGCTCACTCGGGTCTCTAAACGAGCAGTACTTC
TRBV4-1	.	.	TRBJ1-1	CASSQVHSMNTEAFF	TGCGCCAGCAGCCAAGTTCACAGCATGAACACTGAAGCTTTCTTT
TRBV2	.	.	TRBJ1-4	CASSPGTRKLEKLFF	TGTGCCAGCAGTCCCGGGACAAGAAAGCTGGAAAAACTGTTTTTT
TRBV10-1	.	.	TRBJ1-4	CASSEWQGGEKLFF	TGCGCCAGCAGTGAGTGGCAGGGCGGCGAAAAACTGTTTTTT
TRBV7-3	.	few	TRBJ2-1	CASSLTMGEQFF	TGTGCCAGCAGTCTTACAATGGGCGAGCAGTTCTTC
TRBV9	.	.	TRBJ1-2	CASSAGIGGVNYGYTF	TGTGCCAGCAGCGCAGGGATCGGGGGAGTTAACTATGGCTACACCTTC
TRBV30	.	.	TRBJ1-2	CAWSVVTEGYTF	TGTGCCTGGAGTGTTGTCACCGAGGGCTACACCTTC
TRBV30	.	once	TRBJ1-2	CAWSVGGGRRGYTF	TGTGCCTGGAGTGTAGGGGGGGGCCGACGTGGCTACACCTTC
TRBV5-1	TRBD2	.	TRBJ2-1	CASSSAGAVSYNEQFF	TGCGCCAGCAGCTCAGCGGGGGCGGTGTCCTACAATGAGCAGTTCTTC
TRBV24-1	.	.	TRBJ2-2	CATSDFGGANTGELFF	TGTGCCACCAGTGATTTTGGAGGGGCCAACACCGGGGAGCTGTTTTTT
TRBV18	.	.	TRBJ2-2	CASSPTEADSNTGELFF	TGTGCCAGCTCACCTACCGAGGCGGACAGTAACACCGGGGAGCTGTTTTTT
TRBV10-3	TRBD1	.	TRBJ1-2	CAISEQGPYGYTF	TGTGCCATCAGTGAACAGGGGCCTTATGGCTACACCTTC
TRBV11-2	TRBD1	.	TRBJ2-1	CASSLAGTGALSYNEQFF	TGTGCCAGCAGCTTAGCCGGGACAGGGGCCCTCTCCTACAATGAGCAGTTCTTC
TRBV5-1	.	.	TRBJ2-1	CASSGGTYNEQFF	TGCGCCAGCAGCGGGGGCACCTACAATGAGCAGTTCTTC
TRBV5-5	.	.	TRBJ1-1	CASSLGGGTEAFF	TGTGCCAGCAGCTTGGGAGGGGGCACTGAAGCTTTCTTT
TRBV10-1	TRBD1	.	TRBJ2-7	CASSRGQGTYEQYF	TGCGCCAGCAGCAGAGGACAGGGAACCTACGAGCAGTACTTC
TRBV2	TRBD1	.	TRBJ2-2	CASSEVRTGGKTGELFF	TGTGCCAGCAGTGAAGTCCGGACAGGGGGTAAAACCGGGGAGCTGTTTTTT